Listed below are T cell receptor beta chains from one sample, sequenced in a study of blood T cell repertoires in COVID-19. The protocol was immunoSEQ multiplex PCR, while the TCRdb copy is restricted to in-frame clones and leaves out a portion. The sample contains a few hundred thousand clones, approximately 91% of which appear only once. The sample taken for sequencing was PBMCs or T cells enriched from blood (not recorded which). The receptors derive from a human donor in a cohort exposed to, infected with or recovered from COVID-19 (not recorded which). The donor label of this sample is uncertain. Each CDR3 is given with its conserved first and last residue. Each record gives: clone size, D gene, V gene, J gene, CDR3 DNA, CDR3 protein. D genes are given only for firm matches. Size is stated for part of the rows, as once, few or many counts, or as a class when the clone is expanded.

size: .; D: TRBD1; V: TRBV13; J: TRBJ2-7; DNA: TGTGCCAGCAGCCCAGGACAGGGTAGCTCCTACGAGCAGTACTTC; CDR3: CASSPGQGSSYEQYF
size: .; D: .; V: TRBV7-2; J: TRBJ1-3; DNA: TGTGCCAGCAGCTTAGAGCGTGTTGGAACCTCTGGAAACACCATATATTTT; CDR3: CASSLERVGTSGNTIYF
size: few; D: TRBD1; V: TRBV24-1; J: TRBJ1-1; DNA: TGTGCCACCAGTGATAGTCAGGGGGCCGGGAGCACTGAAGCTTTCTTT; CDR3: CATSDSQGAGSTEAFF
size: .; D: .; V: TRBV6-5; J: TRBJ2-7; DNA: TGTGCCAGCAGCTTAAGACAGGGCCGGGGGGAGCAGTACTTC; CDR3: CASSLRQGRGEQYF
size: .; D: .; V: TRBV9; J: TRBJ1-1; DNA: TGTGCCAGCAGCGTAGTCACTAAGTACCCTGAAGCTTTCTTT; CDR3: CASSVVTKYPEAFF
size: .; D: .; V: TRBV4-3; J: TRBJ2-1; DNA: TGCGCCAGCAGCCAAGGACTAGTTTCCAATGAGCAGTTCTTC; CDR3: CASSQGLVSNEQFF
size: .; D: TRBD1; V: TRBV27; J: TRBJ2-7; DNA: TGTGCCAGCAGTCCGGACAGGGGTGGCTCCTACGAGCAGTACTTC; CDR3: CASSPDRGGSYEQYF
size: .; D: TRBD1; V: TRBV27; J: TRBJ1-1; DNA: TGTGCCAGCAGTTTGGGACAGGGGGTCGGCACTGAAGCTTTCTTT; CDR3: CASSLGQGVGTEAFF
size: .; D: .; V: TRBV27; J: TRBJ1-5; DNA: TGTGCCAGCAGTTTATCTGGGCGATTGGGTTTGTGGCCCCAGCATTTT; CDR3: CASSLSGRLGLWPQHF
size: once; D: TRBD2; V: TRBV7-9; J: TRBJ2-1; DNA: TGTGCCAGCAGCCCTAGCGGGTACGACCATGAGCAGTTCTTC; CDR3: CASSPSGYDHEQFF
size: .; D: TRBD2; V: TRBV11-1; J: TRBJ2-1; DNA: TGTGCCAGCAGCCTTTCGACTAGCCAAGAGCAGTTCTTC; CDR3: CASSLSTSQEQFF
size: .; D: TRBD1; V: TRBV19; J: TRBJ1-5; DNA: TGTGCCAGTATTCCCACCGGGACAGGGACTCAGCCCCAGCATTTT; CDR3: CASIPTGTGTQPQHF
size: .; D: TRBD1; V: TRBV5-1; J: TRBJ1-4; DNA: TGCGCCAGCAGCGTTCAGGGGGCATCGAATGAAAAACTGTTTTTT; CDR3: CASSVQGASNEKLFF
size: .; D: .; V: TRBV14; J: TRBJ1-6; DNA: TGTGCCAGCAACGCGGGTGCCCATAATAGTTCACCCCTCCACTTT; CDR3: CASNAGAHNSSPLHF
size: .; D: .; V: TRBV29-1; J: TRBJ1-1; DNA: TGCAGCGCTCAAGCTCTGAGGACTGAAGCTTTCTTT; CDR3: CSAQALRTEAFF
size: .; D: .; V: TRBV19; J: TRBJ2-6; DNA: TGTGCCAGTAGTATAGATGGAGTGGGAGCCTTATTCTCTGGGGCCAACGTCCTGACTTTC; CDR3: CASSIDGVGALFSGANVLTF
size: once; D: .; V: TRBV27; J: TRBJ1-5; DNA: TGTGCCAGCAGCTTTTACGGGGGTACGGGCAATCAGCCCCAGCATTTT; CDR3: CASSFYGGTGNQPQHF
size: .; D: TRBD1; V: TRBV4-1; J: TRBJ2-1; DNA: TGCGCCAGCAGCCAAAACAGGGGGGACAATGAGCAGTTCTTC; CDR3: CASSQNRGDNEQFF
size: .; D: .; V: TRBV6-5; J: TRBJ2-7; DNA: TGTGCCAGCAGTTACTCTTCTCTGGGGGCGCGGGAGCAGTACTTC; CDR3: CASSYSSLGAREQYF
size: .; D: TRBD2; V: TRBV6-5; J: TRBJ2-2; DNA: TGTGCCAGCAGTCTTAGCGGGGGAAGGGGCGGGGAGCTGTTTTTT; CDR3: CASSLSGGRGGELFF
size: .; D: .; V: TRBV28; J: TRBJ1-5; DNA: TGTGCCAGCAGGTTAGGGGGGGCGCGAGAACAGCCCCAGCATTTT; CDR3: CASRLGGAREQPQHF
size: .; D: TRBD1; V: TRBV2; J: TRBJ1-4; DNA: TGTGCCAGCAGTGGGACAGGGTACTATAATGAAAAACTGTTTTTT; CDR3: CASSGTGYYNEKLFF
size: .; D: TRBD2; V: TRBV27; J: TRBJ2-1; DNA: TGTGCCAGCAGCTCCGGGACTAGCGGGTACAATGAGCAGTTCTTC; CDR3: CASSSGTSGYNEQFF
size: .; D: .; V: TRBV6-5; J: TRBJ2-1; DNA: TGTGCCAGCAACAAGGACAGCTACAATGAGCAGTTCTTC; CDR3: CASNKDSYNEQFF
size: .; D: TRBD1; V: TRBV9; J: TRBJ2-1; DNA: TGTGCCAGCAGCGCCCACGACAGGGGCCCCACCGATGAGCAGTTCTTC; CDR3: CASSAHDRGPTDEQFF
size: .; D: .; V: TRBV6-1; J: TRBJ1-1; DNA: TGTGCCAGCAGTGAAGTACGGGTCTTGGACACTGAAGCTTTCTTT; CDR3: CASSEVRVLDTEAFF
size: .; D: TRBD1; V: TRBV3-1/TRBV3-2; J: TRBJ1-5; DNA: TGTGCCAGCAGCGCAGGCTGGACAGGCCTTAGCAATCAGCCCCAGCATTTT; CDR3: CASSAGWTGLSNQPQHF
size: .; D: .; V: TRBV30; J: TRBJ1-2; DNA: TGTGCCTGTAACAGGGATGGCTATGGCTACACCTTC; CDR3: CACNRDGYGYTF
size: .; D: .; V: TRBV30; J: TRBJ1-6; DNA: TGTGCCTGGAGTGTTAGTTCACCCCTCCACTTT; CDR3: CAWSVSSPLHF
size: .; D: .; V: TRBV10-3; J: TRBJ1-2; DNA: TGTGCCATCAGTGGGGCAGGGGACGGCTACACCTTC; CDR3: CAISGAGDGYTF
size: .; D: .; V: TRBV11-2; J: TRBJ1-1; DNA: TGTGCCAGCAGCTGGGGGGGATTGGGAAGCACTGAAGCTTTCTTT; CDR3: CASSWGGLGSTEAFF
size: .; D: .; V: TRBV27; J: TRBJ1-2; DNA: TGTGCCAGCACCCCCCAAGCGGTGGAGAATCGAAGCTATGGCTACACCTTC; CDR3: CASTPQAVENRSYGYTF
size: .; D: .; V: TRBV2; J: TRBJ2-5; DNA: TGTGCCAGCGGGGCCTTAACGGTCCAAGAGACCCAGTACTTC; CDR3: CASGALTVQETQYF
size: .; D: .; V: TRBV6-4; J: TRBJ2-2; DNA: TGTGCCAGCAAAGAGTCTCCACTGAACACCGGGGAGCTGTTTTTT; CDR3: CASKESPLNTGELFF
size: .; D: TRBD2; V: TRBV27; J: TRBJ2-2; DNA: TGTGCCAGCATTTTCAGCGGGGGAGGCACCGGGGAGCTGTTTTTT; CDR3: CASIFSGGGTGELFF
size: .; D: TRBD1; V: TRBV7-3; J: TRBJ1-2; DNA: TGTGCCAGCAGCTTAGATCCGACAGGGGAGGGCTACACCTTC; CDR3: CASSLDPTGEGYTF
size: .; D: .; V: TRBV10-1; J: TRBJ2-1; DNA: TGCGCCAGCAGTGAGTCGTTGGGGGGGCTCGCTGAGCAGTTCTTC; CDR3: CASSESLGGLAEQFF
size: .; D: .; V: TRBV7-6; J: TRBJ1-2; DNA: TGTGCCAGCAGCTTAGTAGGGGTTGGTGGCTACACCTTC; CDR3: CASSLVGVGGYTF